These 17 T cell receptor beta chains originate from one sample sequenced in a study of Graves' ophthalmopathy and Graves' hyperthyroidism. Amplification of the TCR beta CDR3 regions used RNA transcripts (as template). An initial RT-PCR round employing HTBI primers preceded a second-round multiplex PCR. TCRdb recomputed calls from the multiplex PCR reads with MiXCR, one row per CDR3 protein. Of about 700,000 distinct CDR3 sequences in the sample, about 38% were seen once. The material sequenced was peripheral blood. The source of these receptors is an adult man with Graves' ophthalmopathy.

The chain recombines TRBV9 with TRBJ2-7; 12 bases map to TRBD2. Germline V gene sequence: CDR1 SGDLS, CDR2 YYNGEE. This CDR3 has 17 amino acids. After removal of 4 bases from V and 3 bases from J, the junction contained 11 bases not matched to a gene. The CDR3 loop is CASSPEGGLAGIYEQYF. The CDR3 bases are TGTGCCAGCAGCCCCGAAGGGGGACTAGCGGGCATCTACGAGCAGTACTTC.

In this sample, this clonotype turned up many times. The chain employs TRBV13 and TRBJ1-1; 10 nucleotides agree with TRBD1. Germline values: CDR1 PRHDT, CDR2 FYEKMQ (reference sequence). J gave up 5 bases and V 3 bases, and 3 bases lay outside the gene matches. The CDR3 consists of 14 residues. CDR3 DNA: TGTGCCAGCAGCTTTGGGACAGGGGAAACTGAAGCTTTCTTT. Protein product: CASSFGTGETEAFF.

This clonotype was detected many times. The V gene is TRBV6-5, the J gene TRBJ1-4; maybe TRBD1 (5 bases). V was trimmed by 2 bases and J by 8 bases, leaving 12 bases between them. The CDR3 extends over 14 amino acids. Germline V gene lookup returns CDR1 MNHEY and CDR2 SVGAGI. CDR3: CASSYQGVDEKLFF. DNA for the CDR3: TGTGCCAGCAGTTACCAGGGTGTGGACGAAAAACTGTTTTTT.

A remark on this clonotype: No conserved phenylalanine or tryptophan ends this CDR3, so it is likely a read error. The gene calls are TRBV6-1 and TRBJ1-1; 8 bases agree with TRBD1. Germline assignment: CDR1 MNHNS and CDR2 SASEGT. The CDR3 consists of 17 residues. The junction had 15 bases not matched to a gene; V was cut back by 6 bases and J by 3 bases. The CDR3 sequence: CASSFGQGDVLDTEAFL. The CDR3 DNA reads TGTGCCAGCAGCTTCGGACAGGGCGACGTTTTGGACACTGAAGCTTTCCTT.

The V gene is TRBV15, the J gene TRBJ1-5, with TRBD1 identical over 7 bases. There are 13 residues in the CDR3. Germline V gene data show CDR1 as LNHNV and CDR2 as YYDKDF (reference sequence). V shed 5 bases and J 8 bases; nucleotides not matched to a gene: 6. In DNA, the CDR3 is TGTGCCACCAGCCCCGGGGACAGTGAGCCCCAGCATTTT. This sequence encodes CATSPGDSEPQHF.

The chain links TRBV20-1 to TRBJ1-2; 7 nucleotides match TRBD1. The ends lost 6 bases at V and 8 bases at J; junction bases unmatched: 15. The CDR3 is 14 residues long. Germline V gene lookup returns CDR1 DFQATT and CDR2 SNEGSKA (reference sequence). CDR3 DNA: TGCAGTGCCACCGCAGGGGGAGGTTTGGAAGGCTACACCTTC. It is translated as CSATAGGGLEGYTF.

This sequence joins TRBV20-1 and TRBJ2-3; the match to TRBD2 covers 7 bases. The V segment lost 5 bases and the J segment 1 base; nucleotides outside the gene matches: 6. Germline V gives CDR1 DFQATT, CDR2 SNEGSKA (reference sequence). This CDR3 has 14 amino acids. The CDR3 loop reads CSALTSVRTDTQYF. Written as DNA, the CDR3 is TGCAGTGCTCTTACTAGCGTTCGCACAGATACGCAGTATTTT.

Concerning this clonotype itself: Mismatch with germline at one junction end may stem from a read error. V is TRBV11-1 and J is TRBJ2-3; D possibly corresponds to TRBD2 (5 bases). This CDR3 comprises 15 residues. CDR1 and CDR2 from the germline V gene are SGHAT and FQDESV (reference sequence). The CDR3 nucleotides read TGCGCCAGCAGCCAAGAGAGGGCCCACGGGGATACGCAGTATTTT. Protein: CASSQERAHGDTQYF.

The table lists this clonotype with many counts. This chain joins TRBV7-2 and TRBJ2-2; TRBD2 is a possible D gene (6 bases). V lost 5 bases to trimming and J lost 4 bases, with 14 bases between them. This CDR3 has 15 amino acids. The germline CDR1 and CDR2 sequences are SGHTA and FQGNSA. The chain's CDR3 is CASSIRDSFTGELFF. Here the CDR3 DNA reads TGTGCCAGCAGCATCCGGGACTCCTTCACCGGGGAGCTGTTTTTT.

Turning to this clonotype: A much larger clone lies one base from this, so it may be a read error. This rearrangement joins TRBV2 to TRBJ2-5; D is ambiguous. The CDR3 sequence is 13 residues long. V lost 6 bases and J lost 7, with 15 bases in between. Germline loops: CDR1 SNHLY, CDR2 FYNNEI. The CDR3 spells CASRENQDGTQYF. In DNA, the CDR3 is TGTGCCAGCAGGGAGAACCAAGACGGGACCCAGTACTTC.

About this clonotype: Possible read error: a much larger clone is one base away. The rearrangement links TRBV5-5 to TRBJ1-1; possible D gene TRBD1, 6 bases. This CDR3 is built from 14 residues. Germline CDR1 is SGHKS and CDR2 is YYEKEE (reference sequence). CDR3 nucleotide sequence: TGTGCCGGCAGCCGAAGGGGGGAAAGGACTGAAGCTTTCTTT. This translates into CAGSRRGERTEAFF.

This clonotype appeared many times. The chain carries TRBV7-8 and TRBJ2-7; D is unresolved. CDR1 and CDR2 (germline): SGHVS, FQNEAQ. The CDR3 runs to 13 residues. Trimming removed 8 bases from V and 6 bases from J, with 17 bases in between. The CDR3: CASSGNDLAEQYF. CDR3 nucleotides: TGTGCCAGCTCAGGAAATGACCTCGCCGAGCAGTACTTC.

The rearrangement uses TRBV19 and TRBJ2-6; tentatively, D is TRBD1 (7 bases). The CDR3 covers 22 residues. The germline V gene encodes CDR1 LNHDA and CDR2 SQIVND (reference sequence). V dropped 3 bases and J dropped 4 bases, with 31 bases sitting between them. CDR3 in amino acids: CASSIGGFTGAAPVSGANVLTF. CDR3 sequence (DNA): TGTGCCAGTAGTATTGGAGGGTTTACAGGGGCCGCGCCCGTCTCGGGGGCCAACGTCCTGACTTTC.

This clonotype showed up many times. This sequence joins TRBV7-9 and TRBJ2-5; TRBD2 aligns across 11 bases. J was trimmed by 1 base and V by 3 bases; bases with no gene match: 4. The CDR3 contains 16 residues. Germline V CDR1 and CDR2: SEHNR, FQNEAQ (reference sequence). In nucleotides, the CDR3 is TGTGCCAGCAGCTTTGGACTAGCGGGCTTCCAAGAGACCCAGTACTTC. This codes for CASSFGLAGFQETQYF.

This clonotype was counted ten times or more. The J gene is TRBJ1-6, the V gene TRBV5-1, with a weak D call TRBD1 (5 bases). Looked up from germline, CDR1 is SGHRS and CDR2 is YFSETQ. The germline V and J ends were trimmed by 4 bases and 14 bases, with 19 bases remaining between them. This CDR3 spans 14 amino acids. For the CDR3, the DNA is TGCGCCAGCAGCGGGGGACGGACCGGGGGTTCCCTCCACTTT. It is translated as CASSGGRTGGSLHF.

This clonotype was seen ten or more times. The chain combines TRBV10-2 with TRBJ1-1, with TRBD1 matching 11 bases. The CDR3 contains 15 residues. Looked up from germline, CDR1 is WSHSY and CDR2 is SAAADI. V shed 5 bases and J 4 bases; nucleotides not matched to a gene: 6. The chain's CDR3 is CASSTRTGGLTEAFF. The CDR3 nucleotides read TGCGCCAGCAGTACCAGGACAGGGGGCCTCACTGAAGCTTTCTTT.

The V call is TRBV11-1, the J call TRBJ2-5; 9 bases match TRBD1. This CDR3 region has 18 residues. V dropped 1 base and J dropped 2; count of bases not matched to a gene: 11. Germline CDR1 and CDR2: SGHAT and FQDESV (reference sequence). The CDR3, as DNA: TGTGCCAGCAGCTTAGGAGGGACAGGGACCGTTTCACAAGAGACCCAGTACTTC. It codes for CASSLGGTGTVSQETQYF.